Each of the 26 T cell receptor beta chains below was sequenced from the same sample in a study of cytotoxic CD8 clonotypes in ibrutinib-treated CLL. Profiled with immunoSEQ multiplex PCR; TCRdb holds only in-frame clones, not every one. The profile covers more than 110,000 clones, with less than 95% appearing a single time and approximately 10% taken by the ten largest. This specimen was PBMCs, taken after 12 months of ibrutinib treatment. The receptor set was obtained from a human donor with chronic lymphocytic leukemia.

Here the CDR3 reads CASSRTGLSGANVLTF. DNA for the CDR3: TGTGCCAGCAGCCGGACAGGGCTCTCTGGGGCCAACGTCCTGACTTTC. The V gene is TRBV7-3, the J gene TRBJ2-6, with 8 bases that match TRBD1. CDR1 SGHTA and CDR2 FQGTGA come from the germline V gene. The CDR3 covers 16 residues. Germline trimming cut 5 bases from V and 0 bases from J; bases unmatched to any gene: 3.

The chain joins TRBV7-2 to TRBJ1-5, with D possibly being TRBD1 (5 bases). The V end was cut by 5 bases, the J end by 6 bases, with 20 bases between. The CDR3 length is 16 residues. Germline values: CDR1 SGHTA, CDR2 FQGNSA. Written as DNA, the CDR3 is TGTGCCAGCAGCCCTCCGGGGGATACACGCCGTCAGCCCCAGCATTTT. It specifies CASSPPGDTRRQPQHF.

This chain links TRBV2 with TRBJ2-5; D remains unclear. V gave up 4 bases and J gave up 5 bases, with 11 bases separating them. This CDR3 region has 13 residues. Germline CDR1 is SNHLY and CDR2 is FYNNEI. The CDR3 DNA sequence: TGTGCCAGCAGTGTTGGGTTACGTGAGACCCAGTACTTC. It codes for CASSVGLRETQYF.

V usage is TRBV27 and J usage is TRBJ2-1, with 8 nucleotides matching TRBD1. CDR3 length: 13 residues. V was pared by 6 bases and J by 12 bases, with 10 bases of the junction left unmatched. Germline V gene sequence: CDR1 MNHEY, CDR2 SMNVEV (reference sequence). CDR3 sequence reads: CASSTDTGGGQFF. In DNA form, the CDR3 reads TGTGCCAGCAGCACCGATACAGGGGGTGGGCAGTTCTTC.

The rearrangement uses TRBV28 and TRBJ2-7; 7 bases are shared with TRBD2. Germline V gene data show CDR1 as MDHEN and CDR2 as SYDVKM. This CDR3 spans 13 amino acids. J lost 7 bases, V lost 2 bases, and 5 bases had no gene match. CDR3 coding DNA: TGTGCCAGCAGTTTAGGTCCAGCGGGGGAGCAGTACTTC. Translated, it gives CASSLGPAGEQYF.

The chain is built from TRBV6-1 and TRBJ2-1, with D perhaps TRBD1 (6 bases). V gave up 2 bases and J gave up 9 bases, with 11 bases separating them. The germline CDR1 and CDR2 sequences are MNHNS and SASEGT. This CDR3 is built from 13 residues. The CDR3 loop reads CASSEYRAFEQFF. CDR3 bases: TGTGCCAGCAGTGAATACAGGGCTTTTGAGCAGTTCTTC.

This chain uses TRBV7-2 with TRBJ2-1; D is unclear. Germline V CDR1 and CDR2: SGHTA, FQGNSA. The CDR3 loop spans 15 amino acids. Trimming took 1 base from V and 6 from J, leaving 13 bases between them. As DNA, the CDR3 is TGTGCCAGCAGCTTAGGCCTTACTCCGGCCAATGAGCAGTTCTTC. This codes for CASSLGLTPANEQFF.

The chain carries TRBV5-1 and TRBJ2-1, with D perhaps TRBD2 (6 bases). V lost 0 bases, J lost 3 bases, and 7 bases lay in between. This CDR3 region has 14 residues. Germline lookup yields CDR1 SGHRS and CDR2 YFSETQ. This chain's CDR3 is CASSLGGLYNEQFF. CDR3 DNA sequence: TGCGCCAGCAGCTTGGGGGGACTCTACAATGAGCAGTTCTTC.

This clone was detected a few times. The chain joins TRBV9 to TRBJ2-5, with 7 nucleotides matching TRBD2. Trimming cost V 5 bases and J 2 bases; bases outside gene matches: 6. Per the germline V gene, CDR1 is SGDLS and CDR2 is YYNGEE. The CDR3 runs 14 residues. CDR3 DNA sequence: TGTGCCAGCAGTGTTACTAGCGATCAAGAGACCCAGTACTTC. Its translation: CASSVTSDQETQYF.

This clone was detected only once. The CDR3 DNA reads TGTGCCAGTAGGGCTAGCGGGAGCGTCGACGAGCAGTACTTC. The encoded protein is CASRASGSVDEQYF. The J gene is TRBJ2-7, the V gene TRBV19, with 10 bases identical to TRBD2. The CDR3 extends over 14 amino acids. CDR1 and CDR2 (germline): LNHDA, SQIVND (reference sequence). V was pared by 6 bases and J by 5 bases, with 7 bases of the junction left unmatched.

The rearrangement links TRBV9 to TRBJ2-4; D tentatively reads TRBD1 or TRBD2 (5 bases each). Germline values: CDR1 SGDLS, CDR2 YYNGEE. Trimming took 3 bases from V and 4 from J, leaving 14 bases between them. This CDR3 spans 15 amino acids. The CDR3 DNA reads as TGTGCCAGCAGCGAACCCGGGACGCAAAAAAACATTCAGTACTTC. Its protein product is CASSEPGTQKNIQYF.

This clone was observed a single time. The gene calls are TRBV9 and TRBJ2-3; D unresolved. CDR3 length: 13 amino acids. V was cut by 3 bases and J by 2 bases, with 7 bases left in between. The germline V gene encodes CDR1 SGDLS and CDR2 YYNGEE. DNA of the CDR3: TGTGCCAGCAGCGCCAGTCCCACAGATACGCAGTATTTT. It codes for CASSASPTDTQYF.

In its sample, this clone was seen a few times. The rearrangement links TRBV15 to TRBJ1-5; no clear D gene. CDR1 and CDR2 from the germline V gene are LNHNV and YYDKDF (reference sequence). Trimming took off 0 bases at V and 5 bases at J, with 11 bases between the two ends. This CDR3 has 15 residues. CDR3 loop: CATSRDRDRHQPQHF. The DNA of the CDR3 is TGTGCCACCAGCAGAGATAGGGATCGGCATCAGCCCCAGCATTTT. The variable domain in full, completed from reference TRBV15 and TRBJ1-5, reads DAMVIQNPRYQVTQFGKPVTLSCSQTLNHNVMYWYQQKSSQAPKLLFHYYDKDFNNEADTPDNFQSRRPNTSFCFLDIRSPGLGDTAMYLCATSRDRDRHQPQHFGDGTRLSIL.

V usage is TRBV27 and J usage is TRBJ2-7; weak D call: TRBD2 (6 bases). Between the trimmed V and J ends, which lost 8 bases and 2 bases, there was a span of 13 bases. The V gene's germline CDR1 is MNHEY and CDR2 SMNVEV (reference sequence). The CDR3 is 13 residues long. The CDR3, as DNA: TGTGCCAGCCGACTGACTAGTACCTACGAGCAGTACTTC. It yields the protein CASRLTSTYEQYF.

The CDR3: CASSFRDRSYEQYF. CDR3 sequence (DNA): TGTGCCAGCAGCTTTCGGGACAGGAGCTACGAGCAGTACTTC. The rearrangement joins TRBV13 to TRBJ2-7; 8 bases agree with TRBD1. The CDR3 extends over 14 amino acids. Looked up from germline, CDR1 is PRHDT and CDR2 is FYEKMQ (reference sequence). V gave up 3 bases and J gave up 3 bases; unmatched junction bases: 4.

This chain uses TRBV11-3 with TRBJ2-1; 7 bases match TRBD1. This CDR3 is 14 amino acids long. Germline assignment: CDR1 SGHNT and CDR2 YENEEA. Losses at the gene ends were 5 bases for V and 5 bases for J; bases not matched to a gene: 6. CDR3 DNA sequence: TGTGCCAGCAGCAGACAGGGTGGGGACAATGAGCAGTTCTTC. Translating gives CASSRQGGDNEQFF.

The V call is TRBV28, the J call TRBJ1-1; D uncertain. This CDR3 is built from 15 residues. V was trimmed by 2 bases and J by 0 bases, leaving 10 bases between them. Germline V gene data show CDR1 as MDHEN and CDR2 as SYDVKM. This CDR3 reads CASSLPGSLNTEAFF. The DNA for the CDR3 is TGTGCCAGCAGTTTACCGGGATCACTGAACACTGAAGCTTTCTTT.

This sequence joins TRBV25-1 and TRBJ2-5; perhaps TRBD1 as D (6 bases). V was shortened by 7 bases and J by 5 bases, with 20 bases between the two germline ends. CDR1 is MGHDK, CDR2 SYGVNS, per germline. The CDR3 runs 15 residues. The CDR3 loop is CASTVTTGPGETQYF. The CDR3 DNA reads TGTGCCAGCACCGTCACGACAGGACCGGGGGAGACCCAGTACTTC.

The rearrangement links TRBV29-1 to TRBJ2-7, with D unclear. Germline-derived CDR1 and CDR2 are SQVTM and ANQGSEA. The CDR3 totals 12 residues. Trimming left V 8 bases short and J 1 base short, with 12 bases between. The CDR3, as DNA: TGCAGCTTCTACGATTGGTCCTACGAGCAGTACTTC. It encodes CSFYDWSYEQYF.

The genes are TRBV30 and TRBJ2-3; D unclear. From germline, CDR1 is GTSNPN and CDR2 SVGIG (reference sequence). Trimming pared 1 base from V and 5 bases from J, leaving 7 bases between. The CDR3 loop spans 12 amino acids. The CDR3 nucleotides read TGTGCCTGGAGTGGGGCAGGAGATACGCAGTATTTT. Translating it yields CAWSGAGDTQYF.

This chain uses TRBV5-1 with TRBJ2-2; no clear D gene. This CDR3 spans 13 amino acids. From germline, CDR1 is SGHRS and CDR2 YFSETQ. The V end was cut by 4 bases, the J end by 3 bases, with 7 bases between. Here the CDR3 DNA reads TGCGCCAGCAGCGAACAGTACACCGGGGAGCTGTTTTTT. Its translation is CASSEQYTGELFF.

V and J are TRBV4-3 and TRBJ2-1, with TRBD2 matching over 14 bases. The ends lost 4 bases at V and 7 bases at J; junction bases unmatched: 18. This CDR3 region has 20 residues. Germline V CDR1 and CDR2: LGHNA, YSLEER. The CDR3 nucleotides are TGCGCCAGCAGCCCGGGGACTAGCGGGAGTTGGGGGAGCAAGGGGAATGAGCAGTTCTTC. As protein: CASSPGTSGSWGSKGNEQFF.

V is TRBV28 and J is TRBJ1-2; D unresolved. Trimming cost V 2 bases and J 8 bases, with 12 bases left between them. The CDR3 runs 13 residues. Per the germline V gene, CDR1 is MDHEN and CDR2 is SYDVKM. The CDR3 DNA reads TGTGCCAGCAGTTTAATGTGGAGCGGCGGCTACACCTTC. It specifies CASSLMWSGGYTF.

The V gene is TRBV29-1, the J gene TRBJ1-1, with 10 bases fitting TRBD1. With V trimmed by 8 bases and J by 2 bases, 5 bases remained unmatched. Per the germline V gene, CDR1 is SQVTM and CDR2 is ANQGSEA. CDR3 length: 13 residues. The CDR3 loop is CSLWTGGNTEAFF. DNA of the CDR3: TGCAGCTTATGGACAGGGGGAAACACTGAAGCTTTCTTT.

The J gene is TRBJ2-2, the V gene TRBV30; D gene unclear. Germline lookup yields CDR1 GTSNPN and CDR2 SVGIG (reference sequence). The CDR3 length is 13 residues. The V end was cut by 4 bases, the J end by 5 bases, with 11 bases between. CDR3 DNA: TGTGCCTGGATTTTTGGATGGACCGGGGAGCTGTTTTTT. Residues: CAWIFGWTGELFF.

The rearrangement links TRBV19 to TRBJ1-1; D not certain. The CDR3 contains 13 residues. Germline V CDR1 and CDR2: LNHDA, SQIVND (reference sequence). V dropped 6 bases and J dropped 10 bases, with 18 bases sitting between them. Here the CDR3 reads CASSLDGSGRAFF. The CDR3, as DNA: TGTGCCAGTAGCTTGGACGGTTCCGGTAGAGCTTTCTTT.